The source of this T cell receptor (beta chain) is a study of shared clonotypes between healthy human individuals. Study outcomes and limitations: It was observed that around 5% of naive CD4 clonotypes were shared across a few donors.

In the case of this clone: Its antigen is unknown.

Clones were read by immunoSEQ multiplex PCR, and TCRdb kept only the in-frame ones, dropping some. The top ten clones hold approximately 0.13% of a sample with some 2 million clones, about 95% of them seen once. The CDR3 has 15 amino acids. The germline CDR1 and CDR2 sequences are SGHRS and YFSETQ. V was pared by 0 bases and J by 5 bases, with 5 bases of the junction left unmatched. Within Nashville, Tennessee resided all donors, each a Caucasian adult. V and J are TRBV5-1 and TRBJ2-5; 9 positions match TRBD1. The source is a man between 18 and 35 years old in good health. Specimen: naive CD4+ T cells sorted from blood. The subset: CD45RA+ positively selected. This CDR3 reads CASSLDGQGSETQYF. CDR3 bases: TGCGCCAGCAGCTTGGACGGACAGGGGAGTGAGACCCAGTACTTC.